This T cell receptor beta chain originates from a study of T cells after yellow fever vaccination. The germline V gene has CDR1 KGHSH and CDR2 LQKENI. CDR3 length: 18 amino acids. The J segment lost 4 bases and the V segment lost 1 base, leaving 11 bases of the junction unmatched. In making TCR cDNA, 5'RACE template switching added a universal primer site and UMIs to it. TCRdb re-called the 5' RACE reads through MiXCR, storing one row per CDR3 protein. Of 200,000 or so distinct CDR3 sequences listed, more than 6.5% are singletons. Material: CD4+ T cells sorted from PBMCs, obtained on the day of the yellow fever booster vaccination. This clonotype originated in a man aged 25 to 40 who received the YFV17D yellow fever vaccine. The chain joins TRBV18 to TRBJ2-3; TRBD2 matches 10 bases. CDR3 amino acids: CASSPRGASGSTADTQYF. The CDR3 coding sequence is TGTGCCAGCTCACCACGGGGAGCTAGCGGGAGTACCGCAGATACGCAGTATTTT.